Here is one T cell receptor beta chain with its context. What it recognizes is unknown. The data derive from a study of vaccination and CD4 T cells after COVID-19. Study outcomes and limitations: Clonotypes reactive to SARS-CoV-2 had a median that went up from approximately 21 to 40, but not significantly. Only after vaccination were a median approximately 86% of convalescents' reactive clones seen.

This CDR3 has 16 residues. J gave up 8 bases and V 5 bases, and 13 bases lay outside the gene matches. Germline-derived CDR1 and CDR2 are KGHDR and SFDVKD. Treatment reported: roughly 10-day PBMC culture with coronavirus spike peptide pools or control peptides (ViraFEST assay). The Oncomine TCR Beta short-read assay sequenced DNA from cultured CD4+ T cells. MiXCR, applied by TCRdb to the PCR reads, yields one record per CDR3 protein. The sample comprises under 25,000 distinct CDR3 sequences, approximately 48% of which are singletons, and 13% rests with the top ten. This clonotype originated in a human donor with COVID-19. The specimen sequenced was cultured CD4+ T cells from blood. The rearrangement joins TRBV24-1 to TRBJ2-1, with 8 positions matching TRBD1. The CDR3 coding sequence is TGTGCCACCAGTGGCGAGGGACAGGTTCCAGTCGATGAGCAGTTCTTC. Its translation is CATSGEGQVPVDEQFF.